One and the same sample provided the 5 T cell receptor beta chains below, sequenced in a study of blood T cell repertoires in COVID-19. TCRdb keeps only in-frame clones here, not all; method: immunoSEQ multiplex PCR. The sample shows 100,000 or so clones, approximately 84% of them seen only once. Sequences were obtained from peripheral blood. These receptors originate from a woman aged 55-69 years with acute or convalescent COVID-19.

The gene calls are TRBV7-9 and TRBJ1-5; TRBD1 might be the D (6 bases). CDR3 length: 17 amino acids. In germline, CDR1 is SEHNR, CDR2 FQNEAQ (reference sequence). V was cut by 0 bases and J by 4 bases, with 16 bases left in between. The CDR3 DNA sequence: TGTGCCAGCAGCTTAGCGGTGGGGGCAGAAGGGAATCAGCCCCAGCATTTT. Translated: CASSLAVGAEGNQPQHF.

CDR3 coding DNA: TGTGCCAGTATTTCCAAACAGGGGGCAAAGGGCAATGAGCAGTTCTTC. Translation gives CASISKQGAKGNEQFF. This sequence joins TRBV2 and TRBJ2-1, with TRBD1 matching 9 bases. This CDR3 region has 16 residues. Germline CDR1 is SNHLY and CDR2 is FYNNEI. Trimming took 9 bases from V and 6 from J; bases not matched to a gene: 15.

The V and J genes are TRBV5-5 and TRBJ1-5, with D possibly TRBD1 on 5 matching bases. This CDR3 is built from 14 residues. Germline assignment: CDR1 SGHKS and CDR2 YYEKEE (reference sequence). Deletions cut 3 bases from V and 0 bases from J, with 7 bases between. Here the CDR3 DNA reads TGTGCCAGCAGCTGGGACTATAGCAATCAGCCCCAGCATTTT. Amino acid sequence: CASSWDYSNQPQHF.

The V call is TRBV19, the J call TRBJ1-2; possibly TRBD1 for D (6 bases). V lost 8 bases and J lost 3, with 16 bases in between. The length of the CDR3 is 14 residues. CDR1 and CDR2 from the germline V gene are LNHDA and SQIVND (reference sequence). For the CDR3, the DNA is TGTGCCAGTGTGAATTGGGGGGGCGACTATGGCTACACCTTC. Translation gives CASVNWGGDYGYTF.

The chain combines TRBV6-5 with TRBJ1-5; 9 bases agree with TRBD1. CDR1 and CDR2 (germline): MNHEY, SVGAGI. CDR3 length equals 14 residues. The junction had 5 bases not matched to a gene; V was cut back by 6 bases and J by 5 bases. In DNA, the CDR3 is TGTGCCAGCAGAACCGGGACAGGGCATCAGCCCCAGCATTTT. Residues: CASRTGTGHQPQHF.